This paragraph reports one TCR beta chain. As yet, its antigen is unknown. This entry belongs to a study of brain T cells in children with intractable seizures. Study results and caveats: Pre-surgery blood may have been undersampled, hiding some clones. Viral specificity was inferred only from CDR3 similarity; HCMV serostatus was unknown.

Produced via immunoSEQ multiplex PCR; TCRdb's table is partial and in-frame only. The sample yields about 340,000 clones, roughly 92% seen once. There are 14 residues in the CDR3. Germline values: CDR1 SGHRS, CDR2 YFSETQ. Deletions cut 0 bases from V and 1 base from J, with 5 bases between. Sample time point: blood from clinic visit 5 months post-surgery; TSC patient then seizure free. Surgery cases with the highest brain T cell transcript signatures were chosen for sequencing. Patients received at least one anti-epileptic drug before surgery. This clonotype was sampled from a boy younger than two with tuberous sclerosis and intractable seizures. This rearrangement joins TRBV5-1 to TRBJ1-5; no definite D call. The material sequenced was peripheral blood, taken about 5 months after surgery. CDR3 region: CASSLGGSNQPQHF. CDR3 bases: TGCGCCAGCAGCTTGGGAGGAAGCAATCAGCCCCAGCATTTT. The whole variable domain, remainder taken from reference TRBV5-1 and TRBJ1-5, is KAGVTQTPRYLIKTRGQQVTLSCSPISGHRSVSWYQQTPGQGLQFLFEYFSETQRNKGNFPGRFSGRQFSNSRSEMNVSTLELGDSALYLCASSLGGSNQPQHFGDGTRLSIL.